This T cell receptor beta chain derives from a study of control samples from healthy donors and cancer patients. Assay: immunoSEQ multiplex PCR; the TCRdb copy retains only in-frame clones and omits some. The sample consists of roughly 120,000 clones, over 75% of them appearing once. V lost 4 bases to trimming and J lost 0 bases, with 19 bases between them. The CDR3 spans 18 residues. Looked up from germline, CDR1 is SGHVT and CDR2 is SQSDAQ. This sequence joins TRBV7-4 and TRBJ1-5; weak D call: TRBD1 (6 bases). Sequenced material: PBMCs. This clonotype was sampled from a woman aged 45-60 years with colorectal cancer. CDR3 amino acids: CASSSPFFQGFSNQPQHF. Written as DNA, the CDR3 is TGTGCCAGCAGCTCGCCGTTCTTCCAGGGGTTTAGCAATCAGCCCCAGCATTTT.